These 26 T cell receptor beta chains were all obtained from the same sample, sequenced in a study of blood T cell repertoires in COVID-19. The protocol was immunoSEQ multiplex PCR, while the TCRdb copy is restricted to in-frame clones and leaves out a portion. The repertoire consists of 340,000 or so clones, with around 82% occurring once and the leading ten covering roughly 3%. The sample was peripheral blood. Source of these receptors: a man under 40 with active or convalescent COVID-19.

The V gene is TRBV6-6, the J gene TRBJ2-7; 8 positions match TRBD1. Germline V lookup: CDR1 MNHNY, CDR2 SVGAGI (reference sequence). This CDR3 contains 16 residues. The trim removed 6 bases at V and 1 base at J, leaving 11 bases unmatched. The CDR3 coding sequence is TGTGCCAGCAGCCAGACCCGACAGGGGTCATCCTACGAGCAGTACTTC. This codes for CASSQTRQGSSYEQYF.

V gene TRBV7-2 combines with J gene TRBJ1-2; 7 nucleotides line up with TRBD1. After removal of 1 base from V and 2 bases from J, the junction contained 1 base not matched to a gene. This CDR3 has 14 residues. CDR1 SGHTA and CDR2 FQGNSA come from the germline V gene. This CDR3 is CASSLGQGNYGYTF. The CDR3 DNA reads as TGTGCCAGCAGCTTAGGACAGGGCAACTATGGCTACACCTTC.

The DNA of the CDR3 is TGTGCCAGCAGCCACTCGGGACTCGCAAACACTGAAGCTTTCTTT. This sequence encodes CASSHSGLANTEAFF. V and J are TRBV7-2 and TRBJ1-1, with D perhaps matching TRBD1 (5 bases). The CDR3 spans 15 residues. Looked up from germline, CDR1 is SGHTA and CDR2 is FQGNSA. Deletions cut 5 bases from V and 2 bases from J, with 15 bases between.

This chain joins TRBV14 and TRBJ1-1, with 8 nucleotides matching TRBD1. The CDR3 runs to 13 residues. From germline, CDR1 is SGHDN and CDR2 FVKESK. V trimming: 4 bases; J trimming: 11 bases; junction bases outside the gene matches: 9. The CDR3 nucleotides read TGTGCCAGCAGCCGAACCCGGACAGGGAACGCTTTCTTT. Translated, it gives CASSRTRTGNAFF.

The CDR3 DNA follows: TGTGCCAGCAGCTCCCGTTATAGCAATCAGCCCCAGCATTTT. Amino acid sequence: CASSSRYSNQPQHF. This rearrangement joins TRBV5-6 to TRBJ1-5; unclear D gene. The CDR3 runs to 14 residues. V was pared by 3 bases and J by 0 bases, with 7 bases between. Germline V gene data show CDR1 as SGHDT and CDR2 as YYEEEE.

This clone was recorded a few times. This chain connects TRBV30 to TRBJ1-2; possibly TRBD1 for D (6 bases). Trimming shortened V by 2 bases and J by 0 bases, and 13 bases separated the two germline ends. The CDR3 contains 15 residues. Germline V gene sequence: CDR1 GTSNPN, CDR2 SVGIG (reference sequence). The CDR3 here is CAWSQRTDPNYGYTF. In DNA form, the CDR3 reads TGTGCCTGGAGTCAAAGGACAGACCCTAACTATGGCTACACCTTC.

The genes are TRBV29-1 and TRBJ2-7; TRBD1 is a possible D gene (8 bases). This CDR3 contains 14 residues. CDR1 is SQVTM, CDR2 ANQGSEA, per germline. V lost 6 bases to trimming and J lost 0 bases, with 15 bases between them. CDR3 residues: CSVRTGGGSYEQYF. The CDR3 DNA is TGCAGCGTGCGTACAGGGGGGGGCTCCTACGAGCAGTACTTC.

This chain joins TRBV6-2 or TRBV6-3 and TRBJ1-4; D gene unclear. V gave up 2 bases and J gave up 0 bases, with 13 bases separating them. Per the germline V gene, CDR1 is MNHEY and CDR2 is SVGEGT. CDR3 length equals 17 residues. CDR3: CASSYLLAGATNEKLFF. As DNA, the CDR3 is TGTGCCAGCAGTTACCTCCTTGCGGGAGCAACTAATGAAAAACTGTTTTTT.

This clone was picked up one time. The genes are TRBV2 and TRBJ2-4; D not resolved. V was pared by 7 bases and J by 0 bases, with 13 bases between. The CDR3 extends over 15 amino acids. CDR1 is SNHLY and CDR2 is FYNNEI in the germline V gene. The CDR3 DNA reads as TGTGCCAGCAAGTTAACATTTCTAGCCAAAAACATTCAGTACTTC. Translated: CASKLTFLAKNIQYF.

This chain joins TRBV5-4 and TRBJ2-3; D possibly corresponds to TRBD1 (6 bases). Germline V gene sequence: CDR1 SGHNT, CDR2 YYREEE (reference sequence). The V end was cut by 2 bases, the J end by 0 bases, with 19 bases between. This CDR3 is built from 18 residues. The CDR3 sequence is CASSFPPLGRGSTDTQYF. CDR3 in DNA: TGTGCCAGCAGCTTTCCCCCACTTGGCAGGGGAAGCACAGATACGCAGTATTTT. Full variable domain (outside the CDR3, taken from reference TRBV5-4 and TRBJ2-3): ETGVTQSPTHLIKTRGQQVTLRCSSQSGHNTVSWYQQALGQGPQFIFQYYREEENGRGNFPPRFSGLQFPNYSSELNVNALELDDSALYLCASSFPPLGRGSTDTQYFGPGTRLTVL.

The chain is built from TRBV6-5 and TRBJ2-1; D gene ambiguous. Deletions cut 0 bases from V and 7 bases from J, with 10 bases between. The CDR3 is made up of 14 amino acids. Germline V gives CDR1 MNHEY, CDR2 SVGAGI. The CDR3 DNA sequence: TGTGCCAGCAGTTACTCTGGCTCAATTAATGAGCAGTTCTTC. It is translated as CASSYSGSINEQFF.

The V gene is TRBV7-8, the J gene TRBJ2-4, with 8 positions matching TRBD2. Germline CDR1 SGHVS, CDR2 FQNEAQ. This CDR3 contains 16 residues. V lost 2 bases and J lost 6; bases outside the gene matches: 9. The CDR3 DNA sequence: TGTGCCAGCAGCTTATCCCGAACTAGCGGTATAAACATTCAGTACTTC. This encodes CASSLSRTSGINIQYF.

CDR3 residues: CARSLARGGAADTQYF. The CDR3, as DNA: TGTGCCAGAAGCTTGGCCCGCGGGGGGGCCGCAGATACGCAGTATTTT. This sequence joins TRBV5-3 and TRBJ2-3; 9 nucleotides align to TRBD2. TRBV5-3 is sorted into the ORF group, with uncertain function. The CDR3 sequence is 16 residues long. With V trimmed by 0 bases and J by 4 bases, 6 bases remained unmatched.

This clone showed up just a few times. The V and J genes are TRBV7-2 and TRBJ1-2, with 10 nucleotides matching TRBD1. Germline CDR1 reads SGHTA; CDR2 reads FQGNSA. V gave up 4 bases and J gave up 4 bases; unmatched junction bases: 9. The CDR3 spans 16 residues. This CDR3 is CASSSSRQGASYGYTF. The CDR3 region has the DNA TGTGCCAGCAGCTCCTCACGACAGGGGGCGTCCTATGGCTACACCTTC.

The V and J genes are TRBV5-1 and TRBJ2-1; unclear D gene. The V and J ends lost 0 bases and 7 bases respectively, with 5 bases between them. Germline CDR1 reads SGHRS; CDR2 reads YFSETQ. The CDR3 totals 12 residues. In DNA form, the CDR3 reads TGCGCCAGCAGCTTGGAGCCTAATGAGCAGTTCTTC. It specifies CASSLEPNEQFF.

The CDR3 loop reads CASSHGAGGRTGELFF. CDR3 DNA sequence: TGTGCCAGCAGCCATGGGGCGGGAGGCCGCACCGGGGAGCTGTTTTTT. The J gene is TRBJ2-2, the V gene TRBV3-1 (or the pseudogene TRBV3-2); 8 bases map to TRBD2. The CDR3 covers 16 residues. Losses at the gene ends were 3 bases for V and 4 bases for J; bases not matched to a gene: 7. Germline V lookup: CDR1 LGHDT, CDR2 YNNKEL (reference sequence).

This chain connects TRBV5-1 to TRBJ2-1, with 11 bases aligning to TRBD2. Per the germline V gene, CDR1 is SGHRS and CDR2 is YFSETQ. The CDR3 has 18 amino acids. Unmatched junction bases numbered 9, after V lost 3 bases and J lost 1 base. The CDR3 loop reads CASSWPVAGGQSYNEQFF. DNA of the CDR3: TGCGCCAGCAGCTGGCCAGTAGCGGGGGGGCAATCCTACAATGAGCAGTTCTTC.

There are a few counts of this clone. Other DNA sequences in this specimen translate into the identical CDR3. The chain carries TRBV5-8 and TRBJ1-5; no clear D. CDR1 is SGHTS and CDR2 is YDEGEE in the germline V gene. The CDR3 consists of 12 residues. Trimming took off 2 bases at V and 5 bases at J, with 5 bases between the two ends. The DNA for the CDR3 is TGTGCCAGCAGCTTAAGAGATCAGCCCCAGCATTTT. It yields the protein CASSLRDQPQHF.

The rearrangement uses TRBV6-2 or TRBV6-3 and TRBJ2-4, with 8 bases that match TRBD2. The germline V gene encodes CDR1 MNHEY and CDR2 SVGEGT. This CDR3 has 16 amino acids. V shed 0 bases, J shed 8 bases, and the junction held 9 bases outside the gene matches. The CDR3 nucleotides read TGTGCCAGCAGTTACTCGAGGCCGGGGGGGGGACACATTCAGTACTTC. Its protein is CASSYSRPGGGHIQYF.

V usage is TRBV24-1 and J usage is TRBJ1-4, with D uncertain. Per germline, CDR1 KGHDR and CDR2 SFDVKD. The CDR3 contains 15 residues. Trimming shortened V by 4 bases and J by 5 bases, and 13 bases separated the two germline ends. CDR3 sequence (DNA): TGTGCCACCAGTGACGGAGGGTCCCAGAATGAAAAACTGTTTTTT. Amino acid sequence: CATSDGGSQNEKLFF.

The chain employs TRBV6-2 or TRBV6-3 and TRBJ2-5; 8 nucleotides agree with TRBD2. Germline V gene lookup returns CDR1 MNHEY and CDR2 SVGEGT. The CDR3 length is 14 residues. Trimming took 2 bases from V and 1 from J; bases not matched to a gene: 0. CDR3 residues: CASSYTSGQETQYF. In nucleotides, the CDR3 is TGTGCCAGCAGTTACACTAGCGGCCAAGAGACCCAGTACTTC.

This clone has at least ten counts. The chain links TRBV11-3 to TRBJ2-4; D possibly corresponds to TRBD2 (6 bases). The CDR3 is made up of 12 amino acids. Germline V gives CDR1 SGHNT, CDR2 YENEEA. Trimming pared 0 bases from V and 10 bases from J, leaving 7 bases between. The DNA of the CDR3 is TGTGCCAGCAGCTTAGATGGAGGGATTCAGTACTTC. Translating it yields CASSLDGGIQYF. The full variable domain, rest sourced from reference TRBV11-3 and TRBJ2-4, is EAGVVQSPRYKIIEKKQPVAFWCNPISGHNTLYWYLQNLGQGPELLIRYENEEAVDDSQLPKDRFSAERLKGVDSTLKIQPAELGDSAVYLCASSLDGGIQYFGAGTRLSVL.

This chain joins TRBV28 and TRBJ2-7; 8 nucleotides align to TRBD2. V dropped 2 bases and J dropped 4; count of bases not matched to a gene: 4. The germline CDR1 and CDR2 sequences are MDHEN and SYDVKM. CDR3 length: 14 residues. The DNA of the CDR3 is TGTGCCAGCAGTTTAAGCGGGAGTGCATACGAGCAGTACTTC. This translates into CASSLSGSAYEQYF.

The chain is built from TRBV20-1 and TRBJ1-5; maybe TRBD1 (6 bases). The V end was cut by 3 bases, the J end by 4 bases, with 19 bases between. There are 16 residues in the CDR3. CDR1 and CDR2 (germline): DFQATT, SNEGSKA (reference sequence). CDR3 sequence (DNA): TGCAGTGCTAGTTCCCAGGGGCCACCCATAAATCAGCCCCAGCATTTT. It encodes CSASSQGPPINQPQHF.

This rearrangement joins TRBV5-1 to TRBJ1-5; tentative D call: TRBD1 (5 bases). CDR3 size: 17 residues. V was cut by 4 bases and J by 0 bases, with 17 bases left in between. CDR1 and CDR2 from the germline V gene are SGHRS and YFSETQ. CDR3 protein: CASSPDGGGISNQPQHF. CDR3 DNA: TGCGCCAGCAGCCCGGATGGGGGGGGGATTAGCAATCAGCCCCAGCATTTT.

The chain recombines TRBV9 with TRBJ2-2, with D maybe TRBD2 (5 bases). The CDR3 contains 17 residues. Trimming pared 0 bases from V and 2 bases from J, leaving 14 bases between. Looked up from germline, CDR1 is SGDLS and CDR2 is YYNGEE. The CDR3 loop is CASSVGLGWTNTGELFF. The CDR3 region has the DNA TGTGCCAGCAGCGTAGGTTTAGGCTGGACTAACACCGGGGAGCTGTTTTTT.